This T cell receptor (beta chain) was identified during a study of blood T cells in healthy people across ages. Study results and limitations: It was the long-lived donors that had more naive CD4+ cells and higher diversity than aged donors.

This clonotype was seen a few times. The antigen is not known. Combining a sample-barcoded 5' primer with a J-beta primer mix, a second PCR ran for about 6 to 11 cycles. Carrying 12 random nucleotides, a template-switch adaptor labeled each individual cDNA molecule. TCRdb independently ran MiXCR on the 5' RACE reads; one entry per CDR3 protein. The table lists roughly 800,000 distinct CDR3 sequences, roughly 64% of them singletons. V shed 3 bases and J 0 bases; nucleotides not matched to a gene: 5. The CDR3 sequence is 16 residues long. Germline V gives CDR1 SEHNR, CDR2 FQNEAQ (reference sequence). This receptor was obtained from a man aged 25-40 years in good health. The sample comprised blood. V gene TRBV7-9 combines with J gene TRBJ2-5; 9 positions match TRBD2. CDR3 region: CASSFASGENQETQYF. DNA for the CDR3: TGTGCCAGCAGCTTTGCTAGCGGGGAAAACCAAGAGACCCAGTACTTC.